Included here is one T cell receptor beta chain sequence, with context. Its antigen is unknown. Germline CDR1 MDHEN, CDR2 SYDVKM. CDR3 length equals 12 residues. The assay used deep level. Authors' data handling: ImmunoSEQ junction-only sequences lacked quality scores, so their filtering differed. Profiling relied on immunoSEQ multiplex PCR, and the TCRdb table lists in-frame clones only, not all of them. From that table come the V and J calls and clone size; the DNA was used to work out D and trimming. The sample lists about 480,000 clones, nearly 80% occurring once. The data were obtained in a study of shared clonotypes between healthy human individuals. Findings and limits, study-wide: Tissues were not sampled, only blood, and their repertoires likely differ.

The receptor was isolated from a woman aged 40 to 50 in good health. Some clones in this sample may be carry-over from other donors' samples. The material sequenced was PBMCs. This chain connects TRBV28 to TRBJ2-5; no clear D. The better agreement between TRBJ2-7 and the DNA end casts doubt on the J call. The CDR3 nucleotides are TGTGCCAGCAGTTTATTGGGGTTCGAGCAGTACTTC. It specifies CASSLLGFEQYF.